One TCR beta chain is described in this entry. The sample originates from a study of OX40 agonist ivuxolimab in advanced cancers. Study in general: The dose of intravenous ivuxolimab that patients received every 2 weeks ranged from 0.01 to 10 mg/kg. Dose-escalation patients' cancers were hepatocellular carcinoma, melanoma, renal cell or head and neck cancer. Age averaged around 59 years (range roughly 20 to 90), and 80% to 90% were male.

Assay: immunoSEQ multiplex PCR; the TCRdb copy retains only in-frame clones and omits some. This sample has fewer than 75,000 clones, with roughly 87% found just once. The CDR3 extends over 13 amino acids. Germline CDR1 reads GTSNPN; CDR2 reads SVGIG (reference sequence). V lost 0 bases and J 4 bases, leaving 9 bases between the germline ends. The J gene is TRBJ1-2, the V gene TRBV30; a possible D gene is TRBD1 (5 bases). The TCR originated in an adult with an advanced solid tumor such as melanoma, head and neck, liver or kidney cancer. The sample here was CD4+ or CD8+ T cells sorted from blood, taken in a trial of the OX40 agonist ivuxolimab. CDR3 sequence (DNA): TGTGCCTGGAGTGTGAGGGGAGGCTATGGCTACACCTTC. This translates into CAWSVRGGYGYTF.